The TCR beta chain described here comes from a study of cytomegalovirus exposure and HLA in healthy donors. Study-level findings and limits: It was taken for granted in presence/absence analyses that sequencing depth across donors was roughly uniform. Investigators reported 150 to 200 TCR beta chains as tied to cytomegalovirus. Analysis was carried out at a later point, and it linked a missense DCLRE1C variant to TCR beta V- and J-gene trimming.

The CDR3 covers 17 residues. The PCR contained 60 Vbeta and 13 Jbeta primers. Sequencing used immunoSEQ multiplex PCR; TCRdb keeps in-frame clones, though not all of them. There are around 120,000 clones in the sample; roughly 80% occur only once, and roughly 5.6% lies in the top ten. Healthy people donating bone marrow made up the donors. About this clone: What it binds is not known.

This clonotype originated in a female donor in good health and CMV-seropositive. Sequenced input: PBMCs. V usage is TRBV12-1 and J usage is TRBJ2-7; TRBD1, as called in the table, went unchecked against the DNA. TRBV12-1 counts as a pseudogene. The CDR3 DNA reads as TGTGCCAGCAGCCCCGGTCCGTTGGGACAGAACGGAAACGAGCAGTACTTC. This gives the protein CASSPGPLGQNGNEQYF.